Following are 14 T cell receptor beta chains from one sample sequenced in a study of blood T cell repertoires in COVID-19. Sequencing was performed with immunoSEQ multiplex PCR; in TCRdb, only in-frame clones are kept and a portion is missing. The table shows some 150,000 clones, with approximately 82% occurring only once. Sample: peripheral blood. These receptors were taken from a human donor in a cohort sampled during active COVID-19.

The sample holds a few counts of this clone. The genes are TRBV20-1 and TRBJ2-7; D is undetermined. The CDR3 is 11 residues long. V was trimmed by 5 bases and J by 5 bases, leaving 10 bases between them. Looked up from germline, CDR1 is DFQATT and CDR2 is SNEGSKA (reference sequence). The CDR3 region has the DNA TGCAGTGCTCCGGCCCGGGACGAGCAGTACTTC. Residues: CSAPARDEQYF.

This chain uses TRBV11-2 with TRBJ1-2, with TRBD1 as a possible D gene (6 bases). This CDR3 is 11 amino acids long. The V end was cut by 7 bases, the J end by 8 bases, with 11 bases between. Germline lookup yields CDR1 SGHAT and CDR2 FQNNGV. CDR3 protein: CASTAGGGYTF. The DNA of the CDR3 is TGTGCCAGCACTGCGGGGGGCGGCTACACCTTC.

The sample holds a few counts of this clone. This chain joins TRBV29-1 and TRBJ2-7, with 9 bases identical to TRBD2. The CDR3 is 12 residues long. V dropped 7 bases and J dropped 4; count of bases not matched to a gene: 5. CDR1 is SQVTM and CDR2 is ANQGSEA in the germline V gene. The CDR3 region is CSAGAGGYEQYF. CDR3 nucleotides: TGCAGCGCTGGAGCGGGAGGTTACGAGCAGTACTTC.

This clone occurred once. The V call is TRBV6-5, the J call TRBJ2-7; TRBD2 agrees at 7 bases. In germline, CDR1 is MNHEY, CDR2 SVGAGI. The CDR3 totals 16 residues. The trim removed 0 bases at V and 0 bases at J, leaving 5 bases unmatched. This chain's CDR3 is CASSYSSGTISYEQYF. The CDR3 DNA is TGTGCCAGCAGTTACTCGTCCGGGACTATCTCCTACGAGCAGTACTTC.

The chain links TRBV7-9 to TRBJ1-2; D gene uncertain. Trimming pared 6 bases from V and 4 bases from J, leaving 9 bases between. The CDR3 is 12 amino acids. Germline-derived CDR1 and CDR2 are SEHNR and FQNEAQ (reference sequence). The CDR3 DNA is TGTGCCAGCAGTTTCGGGATCTATGGCTACACCTTC. It encodes CASSFGIYGYTF.

CDR3: CASSLSGFSNQPQHF. Here the CDR3 DNA reads TGTGCCAGCAGCTTATCGGGGTTTAGCAATCAGCCCCAGCATTTT. The chain is built from TRBV7-2 and TRBJ1-5; D unclear. The germline gives CDR1 SGHTA, CDR2 FQGNSA. The germline V and J ends were trimmed by 2 bases and 0 bases, with 8 bases remaining between them. The CDR3 totals 15 residues. The variable domain in full, completed from reference TRBV7-2 and TRBJ1-5, reads GAGVSQSPSNKVTEKGKDVELRCDPISGHTALYWYRQSLGQGLEFLIYFQGNSAPDKSGLPSDRFSAERTGGSVSTLTIQRTQQEDSAVYLCASSLSGFSNQPQHFGDGTRLSIL.

The chain links TRBV5-1 to TRBJ2-1; 9 nucleotides agree with TRBD2. Per germline, CDR1 SGHRS and CDR2 YFSETQ. The CDR3 contains 15 residues. V was clipped by 5 bases and J by 6 bases; unmatched bases: 9. CDR3 sequence (DNA): TGCGCCAGCAGAGAAGATGGACTAGCGTCCAATGAGCAGTTCTTC. Encoded protein: CASREDGLASNEQFF.

The chain joins TRBV30 to TRBJ2-1, with D tentatively TRBD1 (5 bases). CDR1 and CDR2 from the germline V gene are GTSNPN and SVGIG (reference sequence). The CDR3 extends over 14 amino acids. V lost 1 base to trimming and J lost 9 bases, with 16 bases between them. The CDR3, as DNA: TGTGCCTGGAGTGCCCCGGCAGGGTCCGGTGAGCAGTTCTTC. Translation: CAWSAPAGSGEQFF.

V usage is TRBV6-2 or TRBV6-3 and J usage is TRBJ2-1; TRBD1 agrees at 9 bases. The CDR3 has 15 amino acids. J was trimmed by 9 bases and V by 4 bases; bases with no gene match: 10. In germline, CDR1 is MNHEY, CDR2 SVGEGT. In nucleotides, the CDR3 is TGTGCCAGCAGTTTCTGGGGACAGGGCGGGAGTGAGCAGTTCTTC. It yields the protein CASSFWGQGGSEQFF.

The chain combines TRBV7-2 with TRBJ1-4, with 7 bases aligning to TRBD1. J lost 5 bases, V lost 1 base, and 4 bases had no gene match. Germline-derived CDR1 and CDR2 are SGHTA and FQGNSA. The length of the CDR3 is 15 residues. The CDR3 is CASSLDQGGNEKLFF. CDR3 coding DNA: TGTGCCAGCAGCTTAGACCAGGGGGGCAATGAAAAACTGTTTTTT.

The chain joins TRBV7-9 to TRBJ1-1; D is uncertain. The CDR3 contains 13 residues. V lost 5 bases and J 1 base, leaving 8 bases between the germline ends. In germline, CDR1 is SEHNR, CDR2 FQNEAQ (reference sequence). The CDR3 DNA reads TGTGCCAGCAGCCCACCCAGGAACACTGAAGCTTTCTTT. It codes for CASSPPRNTEAFF.

The chain joins TRBV29-1 to TRBJ2-7, with a tentative D call TRBD2 (5 bases). CDR1 and CDR2 (germline): SQVTM, ANQGSEA. V lost 7 bases and J lost 6, with 13 bases in between. CDR3 size: 11 residues. DNA for the CDR3: TGCAGCGGACGGGAAAGGAGCGAGCAGTACTTC. This codes for CSGRERSEQYF.

This clone was seen once. The chain carries TRBV19 and TRBJ2-3, with D possibly being TRBD2 (6 bases). The germline V and J ends were trimmed by 3 bases and 0 bases, with 10 bases remaining between them. CDR1 LNHDA and CDR2 SQIVND come from the germline V gene (reference sequence). This CDR3 region has 15 residues. CDR3 protein: CASSMEGSSTDTQYF. Written as DNA, the CDR3 is TGTGCCAGTAGTATGGAGGGAAGTAGCACAGATACGCAGTATTTT.

The rearrangement links TRBV30 to TRBJ1-6; 10 bases map to TRBD1. V lost 0 bases, J lost 7 bases, and 12 bases stayed unmatched. This CDR3 is 18 amino acids long. The germline V gene has CDR1 GTSNPN and CDR2 SVGIG (reference sequence). Here the CDR3 reads CAWSVRGRGQGRNSPLHF. The CDR3 DNA reads as TGTGCCTGGAGTGTACGGGGGCGGGGACAGGGGAGAAATTCACCCCTCCACTTT. The whole variable domain, remainder taken from reference TRBV30 and TRBJ1-6, is SQTIHQWPATLVQPVGSPLSLECTVEGTSNPNLYWYRQAAGRGLQLLFYSVGIGQISSEVPQNLSASRPQDRQFILSSKKLLLSDSGFYLCAWSVRGRGQGRNSPLHFGNGTRLTVT.